This T cell receptor beta chain came from a study of human T cells and chemical hapten exposure. The overall study: While the approximately 24-week study was under way, patients received diphenylcyclopropenone on the scalp every week. Alopecia areata, totalis and universalis patients, mostly female, were included.

This CDR3 is built from 16 residues. V was shortened by 5 bases and J by 1 base, with 17 bases between the two germline ends. CDR1 is SGHVS and CDR2 is FNYEAQ in the germline V gene. MiXCR was run by TCRdb on the RACE reads, yielding one entry per CDR3 protein. Of about 51,000 distinct CDR3 sequences listed, approximately 9.8% are singletons. Stated time point: pre-sensitization, week 0. Described treatment: therapeutic diphenylcyclopropenone sensitization with weekly scalp DPC. Each patch test followed a blood draw. Donors, patients with alopecia ranging from 18 to 70 years old and judged suitable for DPC, provided samples. This clonotype was seen ten or more times.

The sequencing here drew on whole blood, taken in connection with sensitization to the hapten diphenylcyclopropenone (DPC). This clonotype originated in a middle-aged woman with alopecia areata. Some clones in this sample may be carry-over from other donors' samples. This chain joins TRBV7-6 and TRBJ1-1; D is ambiguous. The CDR3 bases are TGTGCCAGCAGCCGCCCCAACATCCCGGGGAACACTGAAGCTTTCTTT. It is translated as CASSRPNIPGNTEAFF.